This T cell receptor (beta chain) appears in the sequencing data of a study of blood T cell repertoires in COVID-19. The germline gives CDR1 SGHDN, CDR2 FVKESK. This CDR3 comprises 14 residues. V lost 6 bases to trimming and J lost 9 bases; unmatched junction nucleotides: 8. The table lists this clone with a count of one. In the authors' workflow: It was from reference gene primer amplification that nucleated cell counts were estimated. Data came from immunoSEQ multiplex PCR; TCRdb stores just in-frame clones and leaves some out. That table is the source of V, J and clone size, and D and trimming were worked out from the DNA. The sample consists of 200,000 or so clones, 83% of them appearing once.

This clonotype originated in a woman aged 50 to 60 who had been exposed to COVID-19. The rearrangement joins TRBV14 to TRBJ1-6; 7 bases fit TRBD1. The sample taken for sequencing was PBMCs or T cells enriched from blood (not recorded which). The CDR3 DNA reads as TGTGCCAGCAGTTTGCAGGGGGGAAGTTCACCCCTCCACTTT. It codes for CASSLQGGSSPLHF. Full variable domain (rest looked up from reference TRBV14 and TRBJ1-6): EAGVTQFPSHSVIEKGQTVTLRCDPISGHDNLYWYRRVMGKEIKFLLHFVKESKQDESGMPNNRFLAERTGGTYSTLKVQPAELEDSGVYFCASSLQGGSSPLHFGNGTRLTVT.